What follows are 27 T cell receptor beta chains derived from one specimen sequenced in a study of immune evolution from preneoplasia to lung adenocarcinoma. Measured with immunoSEQ multiplex PCR; TCRdb has only the in-frame clones, and not every one. The sample contains approximately 2,500 clones, less than 85% of which appear only once. Input material: FFPE adjacent normal lung tissue. The origin of the receptors is an elderly person with lung adenocarcinoma.

The V and J genes are TRBV7-9 and TRBJ2-3; D unclear. V was clipped by 2 bases and J by 6 bases, with 6 bases between them. There are 12 residues in the CDR3. Germline V CDR1 and CDR2: SEHNR, FQNEAQ (reference sequence). CDR3 bases: TGTGCCAGCAGCTTAATAGGGGATACGCAGTATTTT. Translation: CASSLIGDTQYF. Supplemented by reference TRBV7-9 and TRBJ2-3, the full variable domain reads DTGVSQNPRHKITKRGQNVTFRCDPISEHNRLYWYRQTLGQGPEFLTYFQNEAQLEKSRLLSDRFSAERPKGSFSTLEIQRTEQGDSAMYLCASSLIGDTQYFGPGTRLTVL.

To note about this clone: Other DNA sequences in this sample translate to the same CDR3. The J gene is TRBJ1-1, the V gene TRBV9; unclear D gene. In germline, CDR1 is SGDLS, CDR2 YYNGEE. With 2 bases removed from V and 1 base from J, the gap between germline ends came to 6 bases. This CDR3 comprises 13 residues. CDR3 sequence: CASSVTENTEAFF. Here the CDR3 DNA reads TGTGCCAGCAGCGTGACGGAGAACACTGAAGCTTTCTTT.

This chain joins TRBV2 and TRBJ2-3; D not certain. Germline V CDR1 and CDR2: SNHLY, FYNNEI. Trimming removed 8 bases from V and 2 bases from J, with 5 bases in between. The CDR3 sequence is 11 residues long. The CDR3 DNA reads as TGTGCCAGCTCTTTCACAGATACGCAGTATTTT. This codes for CASSFTDTQYF. Variable domain in full (rest from reference TRBV2 and TRBJ2-3): EPEVTQTPSHQVTQMGQEVILRCVPISNHLYFYWYRQILGQKVEFLVSFYNNEISEKSEIFDDQFSVERPDGSNFTLKIRSTKLEDSAMYFCASSFTDTQYFGPGTRLTVL.

The genes are TRBV29-1 and TRBJ2-3; D is tentatively TRBD1 or TRBD2 (5 bases each). From germline, CDR1 is SQVTM and CDR2 ANQGSEA. The V gene lost 7 bases and the J gene lost 6 bases, with 14 bases spanning the gap. The CDR3 runs to 12 residues. The CDR3 sequence is CSAGGGGDTQYF. The CDR3 DNA is TGCAGCGCCGGAGGTGGGGGTGATACGCAGTATTTT.

The chain couples TRBV6-1 to TRBJ2-2; D may be TRBD2 (7 bases). Germline V gene lookup returns CDR1 MNHNS and CDR2 SASEGT. Trimming took off 2 bases at V and 7 bases at J, with 20 bases between the two ends. The CDR3 spans 17 residues. Here the CDR3 DNA reads TGTGCCAGCAGTGAATTAGGAGGGGGGGCTGTGAGCGGGGAGCTGTTTTTT. Residues: CASSELGGGAVSGELFF.

The CDR3 spells CASSLYSSGDGTQYF. The CDR3 DNA sequence: TGTGCCAGCAGCTTGTACTCTAGCGGGGACGGGACCCAGTACTTC. The chain couples TRBV7-2 to TRBJ2-5; TRBD2 matches at 9 bases. The CDR3 length is 15 residues. CDR1 SGHTA and CDR2 FQGNSA come from the germline V gene. The ends lost 3 bases at V and 7 bases at J; junction bases unmatched: 9.

This sequence joins TRBV28 and TRBJ1-2; tentatively, D is TRBD1 (5 bases). Germline loops: CDR1 MDHEN, CDR2 SYDVKM. Trimming removed 7 bases at V and 3 bases at J, with 9 bases between. The CDR3 is made up of 12 amino acids. CDR3 sequence reads: CASTMTDYGYTF. DNA for the CDR3: TGTGCCAGCACCATGACAGACTATGGCTACACCTTC.

V is TRBV28 and J is TRBJ2-2, with 7 bases fitting TRBD1. The CDR3 loop spans 14 amino acids. V lost 5 bases, J lost 5 bases, and 5 bases stayed unmatched. Germline assignment: CDR1 MDHEN and CDR2 SYDVKM. CDR3 in amino acids: CASSRQGFTGELFF. The DNA of the CDR3 is TGTGCCAGCAGTAGACAGGGTTTTACCGGGGAGCTGTTTTTT.

The rearrangement uses TRBV28 and TRBJ2-1, with TRBD2 identical over 11 bases. Trimming cost V 6 bases and J 5 bases; bases outside gene matches: 6. This CDR3 is 15 amino acids long. CDR1 and CDR2 (germline): MDHEN, SYDVKM. CDR3 nucleotides: TGTGCCAGCAGCTCTCCGGGACTAGCGGACAATGAGCAGTTCTTC. Protein product: CASSSPGLADNEQFF.

The rearrangement links TRBV6-1 to TRBJ2-1; 10 nucleotides align to TRBD2. The CDR3 extends over 15 amino acids. J gave up 3 bases and V 6 bases, and 5 bases lay outside the gene matches. Germline assignment: CDR1 MNHNS and CDR2 SASEGT. The CDR3 bases are TGTGCCAGCAGGAGCGGGGGGGCTGACTACAATGAGCAGTTCTTC. Its translation is CASRSGGADYNEQFF.

This chain joins TRBV28 and TRBJ2-1, with 9 bases fitting TRBD1. After removal of 5 bases from V and 9 bases from J, the junction contained 20 bases not matched to a gene. Germline-derived CDR1 and CDR2 are MDHEN and SYDVKM. This CDR3 comprises 18 residues. The CDR3 coding sequence is TGTGCCAGCAGTACGACCCTATACAGGGGGCGCGCGGTGGGTGAGCAGTTCTTC. Protein sequence: CASSTTLYRGRAVGEQFF. The complete variable domain, with remaining parts taken from reference TRBV28 and TRBJ2-1, reads DVKVTQSSRYLVKRTGEKVFLECVQDMDHENMFWYRQDPGLGLRLIYFSYDVKMKEKGDIPEGYSVSREKKERFSLILESASTNQTSMYLCASSTTLYRGRAVGEQFFGPGTRLTVL.

This clone was counted once. This chain connects TRBV9 to TRBJ1-4, with 8 bases fitting TRBD1. V trimming: 4 bases; J trimming: 10 bases; junction bases outside the gene matches: 9. This CDR3 is 14 amino acids long. Germline CDR1 and CDR2: SGDLS and YYNGEE. CDR3 amino acids: CASSPDRGIGKLFF. CDR3 DNA: TGTGCCAGCAGCCCCGACAGGGGAATCGGAAAACTGTTTTTT.

The sample holds one count of this clone. V usage is TRBV7-3 and J usage is TRBJ2-1; the match to TRBD2 covers 10 bases. The CDR3 is made up of 15 amino acids. Trimming removed 5 bases from V and 4 bases from J; junction bases left unmatched: 5. Germline lookup yields CDR1 SGHTA and CDR2 FQGTGA. CDR3 bases: TGTGCCAGCAGCCCTCTAGCGGGAGCTTACAATGAGCAGTTCTTC. Encoded protein: CASSPLAGAYNEQFF.

The V gene is TRBV7-8, the J gene TRBJ2-7, with D uncertain. Looked up from germline, CDR1 is SGHVS and CDR2 is FQNEAQ. The CDR3 is 14 residues long. The V gene lost 4 bases and the J gene lost 0 bases, with 10 bases spanning the gap. Here the CDR3 reads CASSYHTPSYEQYF. CDR3 DNA: TGTGCCAGCAGCTACCATACCCCCTCCTACGAGCAGTACTTC.

V is TRBV14 and J is TRBJ2-1; 9 nucleotides match TRBD1. The V segment lost 1 base and the J segment 7 bases; nucleotides outside the gene matches: 8. The CDR3 loop spans 16 amino acids. Germline loops: CDR1 SGHDN, CDR2 FVKESK. CDR3 nucleotides: TGTGCCAGCAGCCAAGGAGGGACAGGGACGGGTAATGAGCAGTTCTTC. It translates to CASSQGGTGTGNEQFF.

The chain has TRBV27 and TRBJ1-5; D gene unclear. CDR3 length: 13 amino acids. Trimming left V 2 bases short and J 5 bases short, with 7 bases between. Germline loops: CDR1 MNHEY, CDR2 SMNVEV (reference sequence). Here the CDR3 DNA reads TGTGCCAGCAGTTTACGGGCAGATCAGCCCCAGCATTTT. Its protein is CASSLRADQPQHF.

The rearrangement uses TRBV19 and TRBJ2-2; possibly TRBD1 for D (5 bases). The CDR3 has 15 amino acids. Trimming took off 2 bases at V and 5 bases at J, with 12 bases between the two ends. In germline, CDR1 is LNHDA, CDR2 SQIVND (reference sequence). CDR3 sequence (DNA): TGTGCCAGTAGTATAACAGGTTCCATTACCGGGGAGCTGTTTTTT. It encodes CASSITGSITGELFF.

The chain recombines TRBV19 with TRBJ2-2, with 8 bases lining up with TRBD1. Germline V CDR1 and CDR2: LNHDA, SQIVND (reference sequence). The V and J ends lost 9 bases and 4 bases, in that order; junction bases with no gene match: 13. The CDR3 extends over 16 amino acids. Here the CDR3 DNA reads TGTGCCAGCCGGGAACTTGACAGGGGACCCACCGGGGAGCTGTTTTTT. This translates into CASRELDRGPTGELFF.

The genes are TRBV5-8 and TRBJ1-1, with TRBD1 as a possible D gene (6 bases). V dropped 6 bases and J dropped 1 base, with 13 bases sitting between them. The CDR3 loop spans 14 amino acids. CDR1 is SGHTS, CDR2 YDEGEE, per germline. In DNA, the CDR3 is TGTGCCAGCAACGGGGGCGATTGGAACACTGAAGCTTTCTTT. Protein sequence: CASNGGDWNTEAFF.

The rearrangement uses TRBV11-2 and TRBJ2-3; D ambiguous. Trimming shortened V by 4 bases and J by 6 bases, and 11 bases separated the two germline ends. CDR3 length: 13 amino acids. CDR1 SGHAT and CDR2 FQNNGV come from the germline V gene. The DNA of the CDR3 is TGTGCCAGCAGCTCCCTCGGGTGGGATACGCAGTATTTT. Protein sequence: CASSSLGWDTQYF.

The chain employs TRBV4-2 and TRBJ2-6; D is uncertain. CDR3 length: 15 amino acids. CDR1 LGHNA and CDR2 YNFKEQ come from the germline V gene. Trimming removed 3 bases at V and 0 bases at J, with 6 bases between. CDR3 nucleotides: TGTGCCAGCAGCCAGGATCTCTCTGGGGCCAACGTCCTGACTTTC. Amino acid sequence: CASSQDLSGANVLTF.

This chain joins TRBV7-2 and TRBJ2-3, with D possibly TRBD2 on 5 matching bases. Trimming stripped 4 bases from V and 6 bases from J, with 17 bases between. The CDR3 sequence is 15 residues long. CDR1 SGHTA and CDR2 FQGNSA come from the germline V gene. In DNA form, the CDR3 reads TGTGCCAGCAGCTCCCAACTCAAGACGGGGGATACGCAGTATTTT. Translated, it gives CASSSQLKTGDTQYF.

This chain uses TRBV18 with TRBJ2-5, with D uncertain. In germline, CDR1 is KGHSH, CDR2 LQKENI. The CDR3 contains 16 residues. Trimming took off 3 bases at V and 3 bases at J, with 17 bases between the two ends. This chain's CDR3 is CASSPRGPTPEETQYF. The CDR3 region has the DNA TGTGCCAGCTCACCCAGAGGCCCGACGCCGGAAGAGACCCAGTACTTC.

The rearrangement uses TRBV7-9 and TRBJ1-6; 9 bases match TRBD1. The CDR3 is made up of 14 amino acids. Germline trimming cut 8 bases from V and 9 bases from J; bases unmatched to any gene: 8. CDR1 is SEHNR, CDR2 FQNEAQ, per germline (reference sequence). CDR3 sequence: CASGGQGLISPLHF. The DNA for the CDR3 is TGTGCCAGCGGAGGACAGGGGTTGATTTCACCCCTCCACTTT.

The chain has TRBV19 and TRBJ1-2, with 7 positions matching TRBD1. Germline trimming cut 6 bases from V and 4 bases from J; bases unmatched to any gene: 8. The germline V gene encodes CDR1 LNHDA and CDR2 SQIVND (reference sequence). The CDR3 runs to 14 residues. The CDR3 coding sequence is TGTGCCAGTAGAGGAGGACAGGCGAGCTATGGCTACACCTTC. Amino acid sequence: CASRGGQASYGYTF.

The V gene is TRBV5-1, the J gene TRBJ2-1; the match to TRBD2 covers 11 bases. In germline, CDR1 is SGHRS, CDR2 YFSETQ. Trimming cost V 6 bases and J 4 bases; bases outside gene matches: 3. This CDR3 comprises 14 residues. CDR3 sequence (DNA): TGCGCCAGCAAGGCTAGCGGGGGGTACAATGAGCAGTTCTTC. Encoded protein: CASKASGGYNEQFF.

V is TRBV19 and J is TRBJ2-5; 7 nucleotides align to TRBD1. Losses at the gene ends were 9 bases for V and 1 base for J; bases not matched to a gene: 17. This CDR3 contains 17 residues. Per germline, CDR1 LNHDA and CDR2 SQIVND (reference sequence). In DNA, the CDR3 is TGTGCCAGCAGTCCGACAGGGATCGGCCCCCCCCAAGAGACCCAGTACTTC. This gives the protein CASSPTGIGPPQETQYF.